This T cell receptor beta chain was observed in a study of T cell responses to AZD1222 COVID-19 vaccine. As for the study in general: Second-dose schedules of about 4 or about 12 weeks were combined. Findings of the study overall: Spike-specific TCRs gained breadth and depth after people received two AZD1222 doses. Per reports, nearly half of all spike-specific TCRs target regions that are unmutated in variants.

The V and J ends lost 4 bases and 5 bases, in that order; junction bases with no gene match: 4. CDR1 SGHNT and CDR2 YYREEE come from the germline V gene (reference sequence). This CDR3 comprises 15 residues. Some clones are missing from TCRdb's copy, which holds only in-frame ones; the method was immunoSEQ multiplex PCR. The repertoire holds some 120,000 clones, with roughly nine tenths as singletons. About this clone: Its antigen is not known.

Sequencing was performed on peripheral blood, taken on day 0 of AZD1222 vaccination. The receptor's source is an adult in good health. V and J are TRBV5-4 and TRBJ2-5; 14 bases line up with TRBD2. The CDR3 sequence: CASSTGLAGGETQYF. The DNA for the CDR3 is TGTGCCAGCAGCACAGGACTAGCGGGGGGTGAGACCCAGTACTTC.